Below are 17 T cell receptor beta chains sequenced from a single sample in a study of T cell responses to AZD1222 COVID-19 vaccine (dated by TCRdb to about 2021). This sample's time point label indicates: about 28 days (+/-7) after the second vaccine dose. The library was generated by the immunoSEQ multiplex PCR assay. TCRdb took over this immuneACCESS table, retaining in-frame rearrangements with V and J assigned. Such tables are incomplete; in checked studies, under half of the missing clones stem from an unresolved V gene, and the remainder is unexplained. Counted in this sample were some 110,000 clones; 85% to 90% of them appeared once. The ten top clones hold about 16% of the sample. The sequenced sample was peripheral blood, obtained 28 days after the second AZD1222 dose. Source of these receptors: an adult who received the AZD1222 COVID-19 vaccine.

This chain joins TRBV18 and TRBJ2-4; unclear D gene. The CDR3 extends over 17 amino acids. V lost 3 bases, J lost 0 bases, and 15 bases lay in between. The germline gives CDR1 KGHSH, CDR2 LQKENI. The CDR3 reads CASSPTERILAKNIQYF. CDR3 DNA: TGTGCCAGCTCACCGACGGAACGGATACTAGCCAAAAACATTCAGTACTTC.

The CDR3 region is CASSLFQGGDTEAFF. The CDR3 DNA reads as TGTGCCAGCAGCTTATTTCAGGGTGGTGACACTGAAGCTTTCTTT. The rearrangement links TRBV7-2 to TRBJ1-1, with a weak D call TRBD1 (5 bases). The CDR3 extends over 15 amino acids. Trimming pared 2 bases from V and 3 bases from J, leaving 13 bases between. Germline loops: CDR1 SGHTA, CDR2 FQGNSA.

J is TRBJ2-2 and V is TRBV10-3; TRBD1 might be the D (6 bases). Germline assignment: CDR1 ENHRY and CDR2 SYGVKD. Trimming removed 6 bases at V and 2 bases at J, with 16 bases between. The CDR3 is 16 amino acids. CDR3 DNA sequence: TGTGCCATCAGCAAAACCGGGACAAAAAACACCGGGGAGCTGTTTTTT. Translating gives CAISKTGTKNTGELFF.

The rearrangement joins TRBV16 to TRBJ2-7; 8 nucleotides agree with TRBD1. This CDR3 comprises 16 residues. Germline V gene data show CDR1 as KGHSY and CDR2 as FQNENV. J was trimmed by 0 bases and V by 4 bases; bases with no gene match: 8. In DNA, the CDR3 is TGTGCCAGCAGCCCCTTTTACAGGGGGAGCTCCTACGAGCAGTACTTC. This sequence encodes CASSPFYRGSSYEQYF. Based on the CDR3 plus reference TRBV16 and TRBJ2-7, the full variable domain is GEEVAQTPKHLVRGEGQKAKLYCAPIKGHSYVFWYQQVLKNEFKFLISFQNENVFDETGMPKERFSAKCLPNSPCSLEIQATKLEDSAVYFCASSPFYRGSSYEQYFGPGTRLTVT.

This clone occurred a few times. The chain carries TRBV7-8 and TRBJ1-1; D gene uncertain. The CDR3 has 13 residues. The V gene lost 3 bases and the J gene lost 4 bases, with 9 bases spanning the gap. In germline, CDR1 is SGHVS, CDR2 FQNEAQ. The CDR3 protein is CASSFGEPTEAFF. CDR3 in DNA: TGTGCCAGCAGCTTCGGAGAGCCCACTGAAGCTTTCTTT.

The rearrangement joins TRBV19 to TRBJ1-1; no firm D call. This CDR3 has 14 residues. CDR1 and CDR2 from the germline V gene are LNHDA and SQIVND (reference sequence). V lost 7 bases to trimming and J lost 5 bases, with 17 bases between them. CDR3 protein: CASMWSGEGTEAFF. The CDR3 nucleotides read TGTGCCAGTATGTGGAGTGGGGAAGGGACTGAAGCTTTCTTT.

The CDR3 sequence: CASSFGTGLYEQYF. As DNA, the CDR3 is TGTGCCAGCAGTTTCGGGACAGGGCTCTACGAGCAGTACTTC. The chain is built from TRBV27 and TRBJ2-7; 9 nucleotides agree with TRBD1. This CDR3 spans 14 amino acids. Trimming took 3 bases from V and 3 from J; bases not matched to a gene: 3. Germline CDR1 reads MNHEY; CDR2 reads SMNVEV (reference sequence).

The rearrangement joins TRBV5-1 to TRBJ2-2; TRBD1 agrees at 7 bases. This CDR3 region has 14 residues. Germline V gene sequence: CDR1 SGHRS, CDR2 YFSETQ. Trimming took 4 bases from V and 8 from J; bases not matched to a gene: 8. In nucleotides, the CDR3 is TGCGCCAGCAGCCCCGGACAGGCGGAAGGGGAGCTGTTTTTT. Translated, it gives CASSPGQAEGELFF.

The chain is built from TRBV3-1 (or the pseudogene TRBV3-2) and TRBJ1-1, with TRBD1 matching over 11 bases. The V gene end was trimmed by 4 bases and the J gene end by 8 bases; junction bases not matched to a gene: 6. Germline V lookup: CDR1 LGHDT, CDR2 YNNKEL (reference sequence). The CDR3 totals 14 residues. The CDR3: CASSLPGQGVEAFF. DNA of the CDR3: TGTGCCAGCAGCCTGCCGGGACAGGGGGTCGAAGCTTTCTTT.

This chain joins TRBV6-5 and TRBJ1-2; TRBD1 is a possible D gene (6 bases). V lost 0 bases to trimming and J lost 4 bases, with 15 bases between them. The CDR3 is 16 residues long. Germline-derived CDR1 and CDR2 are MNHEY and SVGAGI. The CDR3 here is CASSYSKAGASYGYTF. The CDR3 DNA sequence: TGTGCCAGCAGTTACTCGAAGGCGGGGGCGAGCTATGGCTACACCTTC.

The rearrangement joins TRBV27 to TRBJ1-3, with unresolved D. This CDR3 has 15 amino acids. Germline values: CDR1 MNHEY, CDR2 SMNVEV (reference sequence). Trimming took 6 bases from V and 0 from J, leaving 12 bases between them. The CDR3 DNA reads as TGTGCCAGCAGCAGCAGGAACCCCTCTGGAAACACCATATATTTT. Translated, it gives CASSSRNPSGNTIYF.

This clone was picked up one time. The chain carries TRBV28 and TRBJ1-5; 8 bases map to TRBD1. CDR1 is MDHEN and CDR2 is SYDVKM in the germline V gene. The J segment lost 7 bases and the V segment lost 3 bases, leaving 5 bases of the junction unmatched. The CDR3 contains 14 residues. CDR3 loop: CASSFEQGDQPQHF. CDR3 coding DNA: TGTGCCAGCAGTTTCGAACAGGGGGACCAGCCCCAGCATTTT. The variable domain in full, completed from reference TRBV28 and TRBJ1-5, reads DVKVTQSSRYLVKRTGEKVFLECVQDMDHENMFWYRQDPGLGLRLIYFSYDVKMKEKGDIPEGYSVSREKKERFSLILESASTNQTSMYLCASSFEQGDQPQHFGDGTRLSIL.

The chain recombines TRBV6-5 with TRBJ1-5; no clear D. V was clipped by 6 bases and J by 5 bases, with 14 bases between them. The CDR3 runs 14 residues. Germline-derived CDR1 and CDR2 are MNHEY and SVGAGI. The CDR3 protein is CASSRTGSDQPQHF. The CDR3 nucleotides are TGTGCCAGCAGCCGAACGGGTTCGGATCAGCCCCAGCATTTT.

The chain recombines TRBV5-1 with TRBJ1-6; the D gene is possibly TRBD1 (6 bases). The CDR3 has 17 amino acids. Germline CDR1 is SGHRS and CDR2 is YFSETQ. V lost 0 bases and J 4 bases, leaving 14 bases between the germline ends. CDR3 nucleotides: TGCGCCAGCAGCTTGGAGGACAGAAGCGCATATAATTCACCCCTCCACTTT. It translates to CASSLEDRSAYNSPLHF.

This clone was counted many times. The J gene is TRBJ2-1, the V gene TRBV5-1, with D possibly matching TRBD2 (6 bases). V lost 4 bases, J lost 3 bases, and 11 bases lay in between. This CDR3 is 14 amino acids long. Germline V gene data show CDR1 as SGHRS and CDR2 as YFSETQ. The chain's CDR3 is CASSGRRNYNEQFF. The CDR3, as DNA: TGCGCCAGCAGCGGGAGGAGGAACTACAATGAGCAGTTCTTC.

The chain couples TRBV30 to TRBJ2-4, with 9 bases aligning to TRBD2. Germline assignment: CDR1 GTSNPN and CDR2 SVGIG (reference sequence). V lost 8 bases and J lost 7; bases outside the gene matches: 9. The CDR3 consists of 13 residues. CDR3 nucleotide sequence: TGTGCCCAGCGGCGGGAGGGCCTCAACATTCAGTACTTC. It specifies CAQRREGLNIQYF.

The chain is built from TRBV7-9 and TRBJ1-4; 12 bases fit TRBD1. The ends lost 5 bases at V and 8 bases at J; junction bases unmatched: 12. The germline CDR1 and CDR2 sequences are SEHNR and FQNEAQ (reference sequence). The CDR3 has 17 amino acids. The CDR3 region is CASSGTGGGRLEEKLFF. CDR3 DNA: TGTGCCAGCAGCGGGACAGGGGGCGGACGGTTAGAAGAAAAACTGTTTTTT.